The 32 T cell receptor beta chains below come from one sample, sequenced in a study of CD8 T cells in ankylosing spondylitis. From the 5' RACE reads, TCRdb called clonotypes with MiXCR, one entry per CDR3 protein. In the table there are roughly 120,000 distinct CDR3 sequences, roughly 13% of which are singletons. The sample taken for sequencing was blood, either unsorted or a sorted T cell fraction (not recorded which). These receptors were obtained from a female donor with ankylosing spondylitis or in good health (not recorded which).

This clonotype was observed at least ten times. CDR3 loop: CASSLAGAADTQYF. As DNA, the CDR3 is TGTGCCAGCAGTTTAGCAGGGGCCGCAGATACGCAGTATTTT. The chain is built from TRBV12-3 or TRBV12-4 and TRBJ2-3, with a possible D match to TRBD1 (5 bases). This CDR3 contains 14 residues. V was clipped by 0 bases and J by 4 bases, with 8 bases between them.

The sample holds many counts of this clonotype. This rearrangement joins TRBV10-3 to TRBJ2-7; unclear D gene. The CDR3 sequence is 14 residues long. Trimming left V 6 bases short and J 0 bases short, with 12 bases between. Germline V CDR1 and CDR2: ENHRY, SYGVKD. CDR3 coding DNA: TGTGCCATCAGGGATACCTACAGCTCCTACGAGCAGTACTTC. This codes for CAIRDTYSSYEQYF.

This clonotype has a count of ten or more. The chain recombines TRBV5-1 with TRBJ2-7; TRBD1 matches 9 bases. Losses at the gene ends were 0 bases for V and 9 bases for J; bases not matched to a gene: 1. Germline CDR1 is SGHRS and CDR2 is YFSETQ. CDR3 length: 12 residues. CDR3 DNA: TGCGCCAGCAGCTTGGGACAGGGGGGGCAGTACTTC. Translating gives CASSLGQGGQYF.

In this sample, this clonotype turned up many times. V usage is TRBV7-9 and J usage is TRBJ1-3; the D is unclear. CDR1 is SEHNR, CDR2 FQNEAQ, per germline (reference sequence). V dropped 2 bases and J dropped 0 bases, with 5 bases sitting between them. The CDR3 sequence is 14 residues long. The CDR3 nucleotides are TGTGCCAGCAGCTTAACCGACTCTGGAAACACCATATATTTT. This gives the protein CASSLTDSGNTIYF.

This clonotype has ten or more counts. CDR3 sequence: CAWGRSSSYEQYF. DNA for the CDR3: TGTGCCTGGGGTCGGAGCTCTTCCTACGAGCAGTACTTC. V and J are TRBV30 and TRBJ2-7; D unresolved. Germline V gene lookup returns CDR1 GTSNPN and CDR2 SVGIG (reference sequence). V lost 5 bases, J lost 1 base, and 12 bases lay in between. CDR3 length: 13 amino acids.

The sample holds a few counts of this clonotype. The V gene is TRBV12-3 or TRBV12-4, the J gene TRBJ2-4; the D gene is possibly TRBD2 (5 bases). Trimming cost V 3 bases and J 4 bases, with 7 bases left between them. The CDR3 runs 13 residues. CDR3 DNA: TGTGCCAGCAGTTTGGGAGCTAAAAACATTCAGTACTTC. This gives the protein CASSLGAKNIQYF.

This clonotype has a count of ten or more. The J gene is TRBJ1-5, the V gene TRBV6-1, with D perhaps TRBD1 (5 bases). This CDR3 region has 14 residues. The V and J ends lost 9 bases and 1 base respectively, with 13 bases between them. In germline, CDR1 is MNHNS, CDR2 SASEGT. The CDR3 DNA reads TGTGCCAGTCGCCGGGACCTGAGCAATCAGCCCCAGCATTTT. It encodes CASRRDLSNQPQHF.

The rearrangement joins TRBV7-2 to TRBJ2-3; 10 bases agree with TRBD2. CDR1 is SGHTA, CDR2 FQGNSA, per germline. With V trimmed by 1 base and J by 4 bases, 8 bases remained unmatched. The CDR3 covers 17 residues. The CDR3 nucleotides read TGTGCCAGCAGCTTAGGGGTACGAGCGGGAGGGGCAGATACGCAGTATTTT. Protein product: CASSLGVRAGGADTQYF.

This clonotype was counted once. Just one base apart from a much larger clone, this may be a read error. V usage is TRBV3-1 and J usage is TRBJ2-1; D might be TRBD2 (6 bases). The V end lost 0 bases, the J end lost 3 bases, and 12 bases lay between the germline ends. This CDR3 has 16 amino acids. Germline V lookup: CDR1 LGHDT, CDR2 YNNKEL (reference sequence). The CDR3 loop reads CASSQEGGEVYNEQFF. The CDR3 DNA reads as TGTGCCAGCAGCCAAGAGGGCGGGGAAGTCTACAATGAGCAGTTCTTC.

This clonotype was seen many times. The CDR3 sequence is CASSGDAREEFF. The DNA of the CDR3 is TGTGCCAGCAGTGGGGACGCGAGGGAAGAGTTCTTC. The J gene is TRBJ2-1, the V gene TRBV2; D tentatively reads TRBD1 or TRBD2 (5 bases each). This CDR3 has 12 residues. V lost 4 bases and J lost 14, with 15 bases in between. The germline gives CDR1 SNHLY, CDR2 FYNNEI.

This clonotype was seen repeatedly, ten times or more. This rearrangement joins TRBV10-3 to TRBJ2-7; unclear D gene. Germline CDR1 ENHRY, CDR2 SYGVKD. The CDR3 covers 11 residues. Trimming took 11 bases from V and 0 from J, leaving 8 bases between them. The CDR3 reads CAVWSSYEQYF. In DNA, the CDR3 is TGTGCCGTATGGAGCTCCTACGAGCAGTACTTC.

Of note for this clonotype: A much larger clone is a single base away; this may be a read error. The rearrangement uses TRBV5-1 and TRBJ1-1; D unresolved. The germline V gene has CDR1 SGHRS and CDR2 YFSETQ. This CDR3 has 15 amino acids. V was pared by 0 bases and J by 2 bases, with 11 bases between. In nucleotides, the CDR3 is TGCGCCAGCAGCTTGGCCGACCCTTCAAACACTGAAGCTTTCTTT. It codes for CASSLADPSNTEAFF.

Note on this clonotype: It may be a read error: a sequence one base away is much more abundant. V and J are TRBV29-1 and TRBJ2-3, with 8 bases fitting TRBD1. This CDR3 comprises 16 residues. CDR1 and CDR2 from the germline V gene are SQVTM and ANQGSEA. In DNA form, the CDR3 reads TGCAGAGTTGGAAGGGGACAGGCGTTAAGCACAGATACGCAGTATTTT. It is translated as CRVGRGQALSTDTQYF.

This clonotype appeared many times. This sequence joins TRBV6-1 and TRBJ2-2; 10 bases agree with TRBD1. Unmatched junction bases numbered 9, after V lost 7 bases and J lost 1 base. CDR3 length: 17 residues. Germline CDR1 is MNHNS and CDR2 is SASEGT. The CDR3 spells CASKETGTGVNTGELFF. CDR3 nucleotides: TGTGCCAGCAAGGAGACCGGGACAGGGGTGAACACCGGGGAGCTGTTTTTT.

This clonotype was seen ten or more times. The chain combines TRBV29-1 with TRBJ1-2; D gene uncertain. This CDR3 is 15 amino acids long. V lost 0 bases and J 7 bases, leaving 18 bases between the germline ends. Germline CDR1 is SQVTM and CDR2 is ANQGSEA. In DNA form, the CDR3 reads TGCAGCGTTGAAGACGAAACACCCACTATCAGTGGCTACACCTTC. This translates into CSVEDETPTISGYTF.

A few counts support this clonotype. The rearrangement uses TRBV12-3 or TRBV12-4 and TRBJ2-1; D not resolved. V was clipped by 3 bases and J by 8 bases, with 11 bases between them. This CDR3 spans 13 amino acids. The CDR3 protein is CASSLTNPHEQFF. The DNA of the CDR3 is TGTGCCAGCAGTTTGACCAACCCCCATGAGCAGTTCTTC.

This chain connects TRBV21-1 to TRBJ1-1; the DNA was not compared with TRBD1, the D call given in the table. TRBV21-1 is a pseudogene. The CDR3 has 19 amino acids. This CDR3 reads CASGKGPLKYRDSGTEAFF. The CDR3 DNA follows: TGTGCCAGCGGCAAAGGACCGTTGAAGTACCGGGACAGTGGCACTGAAGCTTTCTTT.

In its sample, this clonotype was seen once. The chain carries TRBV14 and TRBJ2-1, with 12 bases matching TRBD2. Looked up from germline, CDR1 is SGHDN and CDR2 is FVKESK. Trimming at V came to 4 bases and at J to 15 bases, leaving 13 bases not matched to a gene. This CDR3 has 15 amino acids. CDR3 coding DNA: TGTGCCAGCAGCCCATCCGGACTAGCGGGATTCGGTTCGTTCTTC. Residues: CASSPSGLAGFGSFF.

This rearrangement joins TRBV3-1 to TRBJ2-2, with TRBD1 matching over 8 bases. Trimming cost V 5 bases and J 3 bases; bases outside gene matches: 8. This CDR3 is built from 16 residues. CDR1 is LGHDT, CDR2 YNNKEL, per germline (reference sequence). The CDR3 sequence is CASSARQGPHTGELFF. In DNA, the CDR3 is TGTGCCAGCAGCGCCCGACAGGGGCCCCACACCGGGGAGCTGTTTTTT.

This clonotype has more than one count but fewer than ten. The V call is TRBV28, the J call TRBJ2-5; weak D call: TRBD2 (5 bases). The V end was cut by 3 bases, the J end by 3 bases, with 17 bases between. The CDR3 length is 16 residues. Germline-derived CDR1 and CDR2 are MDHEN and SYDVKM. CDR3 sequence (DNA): TGTGCCAGCAGTTTGCGTAGGGAAGCGCGGGAAGAGACCCAGTACTTC. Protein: CASSLRREAREETQYF.

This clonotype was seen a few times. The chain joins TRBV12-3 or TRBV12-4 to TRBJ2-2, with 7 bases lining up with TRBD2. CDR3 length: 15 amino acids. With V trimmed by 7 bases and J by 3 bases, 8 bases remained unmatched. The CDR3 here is CASTRGDSDTGELFF. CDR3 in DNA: TGTGCCAGCACCCGGGGGGACTCCGACACCGGGGAGCTGTTTTTT.

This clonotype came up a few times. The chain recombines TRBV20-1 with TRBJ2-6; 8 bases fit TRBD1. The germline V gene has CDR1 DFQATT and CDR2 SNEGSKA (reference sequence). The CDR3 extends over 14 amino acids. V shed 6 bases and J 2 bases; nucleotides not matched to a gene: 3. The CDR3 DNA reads TGCAGTGCAATACAGGGGGCTGGGGCCAACGTCCTGACTTTC. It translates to CSAIQGAGANVLTF.

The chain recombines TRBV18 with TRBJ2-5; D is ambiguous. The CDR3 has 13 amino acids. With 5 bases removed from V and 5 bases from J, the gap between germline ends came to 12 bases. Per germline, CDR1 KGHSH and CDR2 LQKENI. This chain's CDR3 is CASSFSEAETQYF. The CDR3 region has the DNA TGTGCCAGCTCATTCTCAGAGGCGGAGACCCAGTACTTC.

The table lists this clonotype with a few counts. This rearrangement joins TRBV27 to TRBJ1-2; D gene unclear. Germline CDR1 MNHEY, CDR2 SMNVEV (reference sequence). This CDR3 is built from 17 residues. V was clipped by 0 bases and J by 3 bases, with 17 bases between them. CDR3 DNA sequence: TGTGCCAGCAGTTTATCGAGCCTGGCAAGGAATTACTATGGCTACACCTTC. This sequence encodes CASSLSSLARNYYGYTF.

CDR3 in DNA: TGTGCCAGCAGCCAGCTGGGGGGGAACACAGATACGCAGTATTTT. Translation: CASSQLGGNTDTQYF. The rearrangement links TRBV9 to TRBJ2-3; 7 nucleotides agree with TRBD2. Germline values: CDR1 SGDLS, CDR2 YYNGEE. The CDR3 is 15 residues long. V was clipped by 4 bases and J by 2 bases; unmatched bases: 7.

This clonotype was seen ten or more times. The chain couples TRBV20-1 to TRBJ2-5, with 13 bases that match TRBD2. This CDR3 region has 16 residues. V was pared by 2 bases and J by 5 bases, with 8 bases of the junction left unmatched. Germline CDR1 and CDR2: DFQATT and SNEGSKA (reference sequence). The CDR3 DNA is TGCAGTGCTAGAAAGCCGGGACTAGCGGGGATGGAGACCCAGTACTTC. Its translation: CSARKPGLAGMETQYF.

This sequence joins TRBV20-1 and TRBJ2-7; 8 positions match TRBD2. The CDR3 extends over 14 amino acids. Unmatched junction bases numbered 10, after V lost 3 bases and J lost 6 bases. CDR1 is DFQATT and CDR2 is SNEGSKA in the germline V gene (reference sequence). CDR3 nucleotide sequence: TGCAGTGCTAGTATAACGGGAGGGCCAGGCGAGCAGTACTTC. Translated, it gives CSASITGGPGEQYF.

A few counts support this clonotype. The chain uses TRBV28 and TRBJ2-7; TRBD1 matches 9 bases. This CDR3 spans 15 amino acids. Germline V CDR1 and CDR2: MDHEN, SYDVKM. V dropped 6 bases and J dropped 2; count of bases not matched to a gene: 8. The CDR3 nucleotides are TGTGCCAGCAGCCTGACAGGGGGAGGAACCTACGAGCAGTACTTC. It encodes CASSLTGGGTYEQYF.

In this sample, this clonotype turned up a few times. In DNA form, the CDR3 reads TGTGCCAGCAGCTTAGGCCGAGTGGGCACAGATACGCAGTATTTT. Its protein product is CASSLGRVGTDTQYF. The rearrangement links TRBV13 to TRBJ2-3; D not resolved. Germline CDR1 PRHDT, CDR2 FYEKMQ (reference sequence). V lost 0 bases to trimming and J lost 1 base, with 8 bases between them. The CDR3 length is 15 residues.

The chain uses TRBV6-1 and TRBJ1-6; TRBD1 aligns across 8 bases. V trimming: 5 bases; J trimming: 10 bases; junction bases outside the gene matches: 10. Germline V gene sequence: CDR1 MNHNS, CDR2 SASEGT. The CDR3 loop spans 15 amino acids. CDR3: CASSLGTGKESPLHF. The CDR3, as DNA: TGTGCCAGCAGTCTGGGGACAGGAAAGGAATCACCCCTCCACTTT.

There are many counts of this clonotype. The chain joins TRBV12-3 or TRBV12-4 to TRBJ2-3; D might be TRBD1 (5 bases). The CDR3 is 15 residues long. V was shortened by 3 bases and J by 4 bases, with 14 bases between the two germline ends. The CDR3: CASSLAGSLADTQYF. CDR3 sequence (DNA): TGTGCCAGCAGTTTGGCAGGGTCTTTGGCAGATACGCAGTATTTT.

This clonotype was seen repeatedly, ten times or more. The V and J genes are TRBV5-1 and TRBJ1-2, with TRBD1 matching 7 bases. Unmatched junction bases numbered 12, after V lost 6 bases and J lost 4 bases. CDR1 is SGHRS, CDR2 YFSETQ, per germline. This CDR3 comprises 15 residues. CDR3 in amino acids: CASTEIGQVAYGYTF. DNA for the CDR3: TGCGCCAGCACCGAAATCGGACAGGTCGCCTATGGCTACACCTTC.